A selection of T cell receptor beta chains follows, all from one sample in a study of blood T cell repertoires in COVID-19. Profiled with immunoSEQ multiplex PCR; TCRdb holds only in-frame clones, not every one. This table has roughly 250,000 clones, roughly 82% appearing once. The sequencing input was peripheral blood. The receptors were sampled from a woman older than 75 with active or convalescent COVID-19. Each CDR3 is given without its conserved first and last residue. A D gene is named only where the DNA matches it firmly.

d_call	j_call	v_call	cdr3_aa
TRBD1	TRBJ1-5	TRBV6-2/TRBV6-3	ASSPVPGQVILSNQPQH
-	TRBJ2-5	TRBV4-1	ASSQITFKETQY
TRBD1	TRBJ1-5	TRBV28	ASSLVGTEYQPQH
-	TRBJ2-7	TRBV6-5	ASSWLGPSYEQY
-	TRBJ1-2	TRBV6-5	ASGPRGSIYGYT
TRBD1	TRBJ2-1	TRBV5-4	ASSPGQFYNEQF
-	TRBJ2-5	TRBV6-5	ASSYSGETQY
TRBD1	TRBJ1-6	TRBV4-1	ASSPNRGSSSPLH
TRBD2	TRBJ2-1	TRBV7-2	ASSLVAGSYNEQF
-	TRBJ1-1	TRBV10-3	AISGHGGNTEAF
-	TRBJ2-1	TRBV28	ASSFLTGNGYNEQF
TRBD1	TRBJ1-2	TRBV7-2	ASSFDLGQGYYGYT
TRBD1	TRBJ1-3	TRBV5-1	ASSLDTTGIAGNTIY
-	TRBJ1-1	TRBV24-1	ATSASMNTEAF
TRBD2	TRBJ2-1	TRBV5-6	ASSLRVLAGNNEQF
-	TRBJ1-1	TRBV7-8	ASSPAGRTNTEAF
TRBD1	TRBJ1-6	TRBV10-2	ASSFDRAYNSPLH
-	TRBJ2-7	TRBV5-1	ASSSRLTGGYEQY
-	TRBJ2-1	TRBV20-1	SARGDSEQF
-	TRBJ2-5	TRBV7-6	ASSLGAGPQETQY
-	TRBJ2-1	TRBV7-8	ASSLRTSYNEQF
TRBD1	TRBJ2-7	TRBV28	ASRRQGRPYEQY
-	TRBJ1-4	TRBV5-1	ASSLAGGNEKLF
-	TRBJ2-1	TRBV6-5	ASSYNNEQF
-	TRBJ1-2	TRBV14	ASRLSGNYGYT
-	TRBJ2-5	TRBV2	ASHASGTSGRETQY
TRBD1	TRBJ2-1	TRBV30	AWSLTGARGEQF
-	TRBJ2-2	TRBV3-1/TRBV3-2	ASSTGLTFNTGELF
-	TRBJ1-5	TRBV9	ASSVGWGGVQPQH
TRBD2	TRBJ2-1	TRBV7-9	ASSPPGTSGRGEQF
TRBD1	TRBJ1-2	TRBV10-1	ASSEATGGYGYT
-	TRBJ1-3	TRBV11-2	ASSLERGRAANTIY